This TCR beta chain emerged from a study of CD8 T cells in ankylosing spondylitis. About this clonotype itself: Its antigen is unknown.

The authors made TCR beta libraries by quantitative 5'-RACE with molecular barcodes. Via MiXCR, TCRdb re-called the 5' RACE reads, giving one row per CDR3 protein. The sample lists more than 600,000 distinct CDR3 sequences; around 20% were seen once. Germline V gene data show CDR1 as LNHNV and CDR2 as YYDKDF (reference sequence). V lost 4 bases to trimming and J lost 3 bases, with 19 bases between them. The length of the CDR3 is 17 residues. Overall study findings and caveats: About 8 highly homologous variants made up a TCR beta motif, and this motif appeared characteristic of ankylosing spondylitis blood.

The genes are TRBV15 and TRBJ1-3, with D possibly matching TRBD1 (5 bases). Sequencing input: blood, either unsorted or a sorted T cell fraction (not recorded which). The receptor was isolated from a male donor with ankylosing spondylitis. The CDR3 here is CATSTLPGRQNGNTIYF. The CDR3 coding sequence is TGTGCCACCAGCACCTTACCGGGGCGCCAAAATGGAAACACCATATATTTT.